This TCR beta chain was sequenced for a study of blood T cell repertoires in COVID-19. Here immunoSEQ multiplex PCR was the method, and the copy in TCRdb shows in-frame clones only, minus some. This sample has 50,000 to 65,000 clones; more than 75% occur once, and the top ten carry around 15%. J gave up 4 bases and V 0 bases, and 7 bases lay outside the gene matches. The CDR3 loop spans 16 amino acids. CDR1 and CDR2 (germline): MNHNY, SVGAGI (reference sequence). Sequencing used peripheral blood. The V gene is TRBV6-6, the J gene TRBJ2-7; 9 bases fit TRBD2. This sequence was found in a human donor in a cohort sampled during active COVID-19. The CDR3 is CASSYSAGGPTYEQYF. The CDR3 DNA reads TGTGCCAGCAGTTACTCGGCGGGGGGGCCAACATACGAGCAGTACTTC.